This T cell receptor beta chain was found in a study of vaccination and CD4 T cells after COVID-19. At the level of the study: A positive SARS-CoV-2 nasal swab PCR result was recorded for each convalescent patient; about 9 were mild and one severe. Two-dose vaccination with either BNT162b2 or mRNA-1273 was given to participants. Overlapping spike peptides of SARS-CoV-2, HCoV-NL63, HCoV-OC43 and HCoV-229E stimulated the cells. Post-vaccine sampling followed dose two by a median about 72 days (range 14 to 241).

This clonotype showed up just a few times. Its cognate antigen is unknown. Documented treatment: 10-day PBMC culture with coronavirus spike peptide pools or control peptides (ViraFEST assay). The Oncomine TCR Beta short-read assay sequenced DNA from cultured CD4+ T cells. TCRdb called the PCR reads again in MiXCR, with one record for every CDR3 protein. Among roughly 24,000 distinct CDR3 sequences listed, 40% were seen once. With V trimmed by 5 bases and J by 7 bases, 13 bases remained unmatched. The length of the CDR3 is 17 residues. Germline V lookup: CDR1 SEHNR, CDR2 FQNEAQ (reference sequence). Material for sequencing was CD4+ T cells from blood, cultured in vitro. The V and J genes are TRBV7-9 and TRBJ2-5, with 13 bases that match TRBD2. The sequence came from a human donor who had recovered from COVID-19. The CDR3 reads CASSPSRGLAGRVTQYF. DNA of the CDR3: TGTGCCAGCAGCCCAAGCCGGGGACTAGCGGGGCGAGTGACCCAGTACTTC.